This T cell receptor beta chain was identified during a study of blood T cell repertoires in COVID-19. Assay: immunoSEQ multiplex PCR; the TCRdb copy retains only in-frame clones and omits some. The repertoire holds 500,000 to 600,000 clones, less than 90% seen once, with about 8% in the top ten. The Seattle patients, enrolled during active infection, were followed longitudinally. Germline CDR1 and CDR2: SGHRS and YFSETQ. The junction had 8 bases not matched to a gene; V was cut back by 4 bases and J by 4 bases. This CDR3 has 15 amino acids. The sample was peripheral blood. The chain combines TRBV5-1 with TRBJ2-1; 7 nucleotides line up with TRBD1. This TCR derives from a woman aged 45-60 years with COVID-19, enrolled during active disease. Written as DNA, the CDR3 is TGCGCCAGCAGCCCGAAGGGGGCCTCTTACAATGAGCAGTTCTTC. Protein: CASSPKGASYNEQFF.